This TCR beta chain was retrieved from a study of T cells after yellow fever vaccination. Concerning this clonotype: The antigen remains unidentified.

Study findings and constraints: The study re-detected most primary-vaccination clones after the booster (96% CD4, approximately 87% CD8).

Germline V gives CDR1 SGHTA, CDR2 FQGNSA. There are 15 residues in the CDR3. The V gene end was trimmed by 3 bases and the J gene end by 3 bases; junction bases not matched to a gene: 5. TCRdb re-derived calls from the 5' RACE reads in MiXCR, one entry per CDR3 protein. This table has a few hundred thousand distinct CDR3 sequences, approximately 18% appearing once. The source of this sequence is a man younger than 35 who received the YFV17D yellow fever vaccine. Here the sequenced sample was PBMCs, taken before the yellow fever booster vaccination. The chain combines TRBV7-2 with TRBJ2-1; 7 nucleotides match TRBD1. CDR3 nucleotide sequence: TGTGCCAGCAGCTTTGGACAGGACATCTACAATGAGCAGTTCTTC. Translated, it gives CASSFGQDIYNEQFF. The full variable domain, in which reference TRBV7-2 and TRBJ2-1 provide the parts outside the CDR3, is GAGVSQSPSNKVTEKGKDVELRCDPISGHTALYWYRQSLGQGLEFLIYFQGNSAPDKSGLPSDRFSAERTGGSVSTLTIQRTQQEDSAVYLCASSFGQDIYNEQFFGPGTRLTVL.